Listed below are T cell receptor beta chains from one sample, sequenced in a study of T cell clonotyping in hematopoietic cell transplantation. The protocol was immunoSEQ multiplex PCR, while the TCRdb copy is restricted to in-frame clones and leaves out a portion. The sample holds about 18,000 clones; about 82% are singletons and the top ten take under 9.5%. The sequencing used peripheral blood mononuclear cells, collected before stem cell transplant. Every receptor here comes from a man aged 50 or older with acute myeloid leukemia. Some clones in this sample may be carry-over from other donors' samples. Both conserved end residues are trimmed from each CDR3. The D gene is left open where the match is weak. Not all rows give a size; the values are once, few, many and, for expanded clones, a class.

>TRBV2|.|TRBJ2-3|few
ASSGSPVDTQY
>TRBV7-2|.|TRBJ2-7|.
ASSLGGFTYEQY
>TRBV15|TRBD1|TRBJ2-3|.
ATSRGDRGVQY
>TRBV10-3|.|TRBJ1-2|.
AISELRNYGYT
>TRBV21-1|.|TRBJ2-1|.
ASSKVAISYIDEQF
>TRBV27|.|TRBJ1-6|.
ASSEGRGSPLH
>TRBV7-8|.|TRBJ1-2|once
ASSASGAFRGYT
>TRBV4-2|TRBD1|TRBJ2-7|.
ASSPGQGVVYEQY
>TRBV30|TRBD2|TRBJ2-3|.
AWSVRGAGDTQY
>TRBV27|.|TRBJ1-4|.
ASTSTGLGEKLF
>TRBV20-1|.|TRBJ1-1|few
SARAVTEAF
>TRBV10-3|TRBD1|TRBJ1-1|.
AISGQGGTEAF
>TRBV7-9|.|TRBJ1-1|.
ASSPRLGAGAF
>TRBV7-3|.|TRBJ1-1|.
ASSSSTGNEAF
>TRBV18|.|TRBJ2-3|.
ASSPSTDTQY
>TRBV28|TRBD2|TRBJ2-7|.
ASSQSGGYYEQY
>TRBV19|.|TRBJ1-5|medium-sized
ASSMGLYSNQPQH